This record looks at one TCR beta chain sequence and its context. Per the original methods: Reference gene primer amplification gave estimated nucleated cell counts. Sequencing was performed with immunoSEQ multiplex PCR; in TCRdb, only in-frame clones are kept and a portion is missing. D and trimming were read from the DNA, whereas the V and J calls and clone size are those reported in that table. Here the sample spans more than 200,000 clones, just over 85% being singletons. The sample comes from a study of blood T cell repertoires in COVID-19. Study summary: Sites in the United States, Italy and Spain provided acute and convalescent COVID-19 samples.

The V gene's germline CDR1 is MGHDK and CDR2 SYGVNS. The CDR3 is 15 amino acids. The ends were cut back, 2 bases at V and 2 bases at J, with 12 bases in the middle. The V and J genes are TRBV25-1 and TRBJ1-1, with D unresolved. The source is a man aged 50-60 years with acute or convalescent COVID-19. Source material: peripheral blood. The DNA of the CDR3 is TGTGCCAGCAGTGAAGACTCGGGAACTAACACTGAAGCTTTCTTT. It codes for CASSEDSGTNTEAFF.